These 17 T cell receptor beta chains were sequenced from one sample in a study of CD8+CD57+ T cells in acquired aplastic anemia. The study profiled TCR beta VDJ and CDR3 using genomic DNA as template. TCRdb itself ran the reads through MiXCR, one entry per CDR3 protein. The sample records tens of thousands of distinct CDR3 sequences, approximately 71% being singletons. Source material: sorted CD4+, CD8+, or CD8+CD57+ T cells (not recorded which) from PBMCs. Every receptor here comes from a human donor in good health, serving as a control.

The rearrangement uses TRBV2 and TRBJ1-1; D remains ambiguous. The ends were cut back, 2 bases at V and 8 bases at J, with 6 bases in the middle. Looked up from germline, CDR1 is SNHLY and CDR2 is FYNNEI. The CDR3 covers 11 residues. The CDR3 DNA sequence: TGTGCCAGCAGTGAACTGGGGGAAGCTTTCTTT. It yields the protein CASSELGEAFF.

The chain joins TRBV10-3 to TRBJ1-1; TRBD1 matches at 10 bases. This CDR3 has 14 amino acids. The ends lost 4 bases at V and 6 bases at J; junction bases unmatched: 5. From germline, CDR1 is ENHRY and CDR2 SYGVKD. The CDR3 coding sequence is TGTGCCATCAGTGGGACAGGGGGTCGGGCTGAAGCTTTCTTT. It specifies CAISGTGGRAEAFF.

CDR3 in DNA: TGCGCCAGCAGCTTGACTAGCGGGAGGGCGAGTGAGCAGTTCTTC. Residues: CASSLTSGRASEQFF. The chain combines TRBV5-1 with TRBJ2-7, with 13 bases fitting TRBD2. The J call is doubtful: the DNA matches TRBJ2-1 better. This CDR3 comprises 15 residues. Looked up from germline, CDR1 is SGHRS and CDR2 is YFSETQ.

The count of this clonotype is one. The junction shows a germline mismatch at one end, possibly a read error. This chain connects TRBV7-2 to TRBJ2-5, with TRBD1 matching over 7 bases. The germline gives CDR1 SGHTA, CDR2 FQGNSA. This CDR3 has 15 residues. The CDR3 reads CVSVRDRDRVETQYF. The CDR3 region has the DNA TGTGTCAGCGTCCGCGACAGGGACCGTGTGGAGACCCAGTACTTC.

The rearrangement links TRBV19 to TRBJ2-7; TRBD1 aligns across 12 bases. The CDR3 consists of 14 residues. The V gene end was trimmed by 9 bases and the J gene end by 6 bases; junction bases not matched to a gene: 9. CDR1 is LNHDA and CDR2 is SQIVND in the germline V gene (reference sequence). CDR3 amino acids: CASSAGTGGVEQYF. CDR3 bases: TGTGCCAGCTCAGCTGGGACAGGGGGCGTCGAGCAGTACTTC.

The V call is TRBV5-8, the J call TRBJ1-1; D is possibly TRBD1 (5 bases). V was pared by 4 bases and J by 6 bases, with 16 bases between. CDR3 size: 14 residues. Germline CDR1 and CDR2: SGHTS and YDEGEE. The CDR3 DNA is TGTGCCAGCAGCCCCTGGTCAGGGCGCGCTGAAGCTTTCTTT. This codes for CASSPWSGRAEAFF.

About this clonotype itself: One end of the junction fails to match germline, which may point to a read error. CDR3 in amino acids: CSARRGHKETQHF. Here the CDR3 DNA reads TGCAGTGCTAGGCGCGGGCATAAGGAGACCCAGCACTTC. The V gene is TRBV20-1, the J gene TRBJ2-5, with a weak D call TRBD2 (5 bases). CDR1 is DFQATT, CDR2 SNEGSKA, per germline (reference sequence). The CDR3 spans 13 residues.

This chain links TRBV28 with TRBJ1-5, with D perhaps TRBD1 (5 bases). Germline lookup yields CDR1 MDHEN and CDR2 SYDVKM. V was cut by 2 bases and J by 3 bases, with 8 bases left in between. The CDR3 length is 14 residues. The CDR3 sequence: CASSLGGFNQPQHF. The CDR3 DNA reads as TGTGCCAGCAGTTTAGGGGGGTTCAATCAGCCCCAGCATTTT.

This clonotype has just a few counts. The chain employs TRBV27 and TRBJ2-7; a possible D gene is TRBD1 (6 bases). This CDR3 contains 15 residues. Germline values: CDR1 MNHEY, CDR2 SMNVEV (reference sequence). With 0 bases removed from V and 4 bases from J, the gap between germline ends came to 13 bases. The CDR3 here is CASSLSQGYPYEQYF. CDR3 DNA: TGTGCCAGCAGTTTATCACAGGGATATCCTTACGAGCAGTACTTC.

By its share, this clonotype is medium-sized (0.01 to 0.1%). This chain uses TRBV15 with TRBJ2-3, with unresolved D. The CDR3 spans 13 residues. The germline gives CDR1 LNHNV, CDR2 YYDKDF (reference sequence). Trimming left V 1 base short and J 2 bases short, with 4 bases between. DNA of the CDR3: TGTGCCACCAGCAGAGCGACCACAGATACGCAGTATTTT. Protein: CATSRATTDTQYF. The complete variable domain, with remaining parts taken from reference TRBV15 and TRBJ2-3, reads DAMVIQNPRYQVTQFGKPVTLSCSQTLNHNVMYWYQQKSSQAPKLLFHYYDKDFNNEADTPDNFQSRRPNTSFCFLDIRSPGLGDTAMYLCATSRATTDTQYFGPGTRLTVL.

The sample holds many counts of this clonotype. The chain carries TRBV3-1 and TRBJ1-4; possibly TRBD1 for D (6 bases). The CDR3 loop spans 18 amino acids. Germline V gene lookup returns CDR1 LGHDT and CDR2 YNNKEL (reference sequence). V lost 0 bases and J lost 8, with 22 bases in between. Written as DNA, the CDR3 is TGTGCCAGCAGCCAAGACCACCTGGTGACAGGAGTTAGGGAAAAACTGTTTTTT. This codes for CASSQDHLVTGVREKLFF.

V is TRBV15 and J is TRBJ2-1; D is undetermined. This CDR3 contains 13 residues. Trimming took 0 bases from V and 10 from J, leaving 10 bases between them. CDR1 is LNHNV, CDR2 YYDKDF, per germline (reference sequence). The CDR3 reads CATSRDPSNEQFF. The CDR3 DNA reads TGTGCCACCAGCAGAGATCCCTCCAACGAGCAGTTCTTC.

V gene TRBV19 combines with J gene TRBJ2-1, with 9 bases matching TRBD1. This CDR3 is 14 amino acids long. Trimming cost V 8 bases and J 3 bases; bases outside gene matches: 5. The germline gives CDR1 LNHDA, CDR2 SQIVND (reference sequence). CDR3 nucleotides: TGTGCCAGTGGGGGACAGGGTGGCTACAATGAGCAGTTCTTC. Translated: CASGGQGGYNEQFF.

This rearrangement joins TRBV20-1 to TRBJ1-1; TRBD1 matches 9 bases. CDR1 and CDR2 from the germline V gene are DFQATT and SNEGSKA (reference sequence). The CDR3 runs to 16 residues. With V trimmed by 1 base and J by 6 bases, 12 bases remained unmatched. This CDR3 is CSARAPGTGREAEAFF. CDR3 DNA sequence: TGCAGTGCTAGAGCCCCCGGGACAGGGAGAGAAGCTGAAGCTTTCTTT.

The V gene is TRBV7-2, the J gene TRBJ1-2; D might be TRBD1 (5 bases). The V gene lost 3 bases and the J gene lost 2 bases, with 10 bases spanning the gap. The CDR3 totals 14 residues. The germline CDR1 and CDR2 sequences are SGHTA and FQGNSA. The CDR3 loop is CASSLGEANYGYTF. The CDR3 bases are TGTGCCAGCAGCTTGGGGGAAGCGAACTATGGCTACACCTTC.

The rearrangement joins TRBV9 to TRBJ1-1; D gene uncertain. The V end was cut by 0 bases, the J end by 0 bases, with 6 bases between. CDR1 is SGDLS and CDR2 is YYNGEE in the germline V gene. The CDR3 runs to 14 residues. In DNA, the CDR3 is TGTGCCAGCAGCGTAGCAGCATTGAACACTGAAGCTTTCTTT. Protein sequence: CASSVAALNTEAFF.

V usage is TRBV7-2 and J usage is TRBJ2-2; 10 nucleotides align to TRBD1. Germline V gene data show CDR1 as SGHTA and CDR2 as FQGNSA. This CDR3 is 15 amino acids long. J was trimmed by 3 bases and V by 7 bases; bases with no gene match: 5. The DNA for the CDR3 is TGTGCCAGCACCCGACAGGGGGCCTACACCGGGGAGCTGTTTTTT. Residues: CASTRQGAYTGELFF.